This TCR beta chain was sequenced during a study of CD8 T cells in ankylosing spondylitis. Overall study findings and caveats: There was reportedly significant enrichment of clones that were disease-linked in matched ankylosing spondylitis synovial fluid.

MiXCR, run by TCRdb on the 5' RACE reads, gives a single entry per CDR3 protein. Here the sample spans about 150,000 distinct CDR3 sequences, under 35% being singletons. In the case of this clonotype: The antigen is not known.

The ends were cut back, 6 bases at V and 2 bases at J, with 14 bases in the middle. Germline V lookup: CDR1 SGHRS, CDR2 YFSETQ. The CDR3 totals 14 residues. The sample was synovial fluid, either unsorted or a sorted T cell fraction (not recorded which). The chain employs TRBV5-1 and TRBJ1-1; a weak D match, TRBD1 (6 bases). The clonotype comes from a male donor with ankylosing spondylitis. The CDR3: CASMGGHHNTEAFF. Written as DNA, the CDR3 is TGCGCCAGCATGGGGGGACATCACAACACTGAAGCTTTCTTT.